The 14 T cell receptor beta chains below were found in one sample sequenced in a study of response to subunit inactivated influenza vaccine. TCRdb reprocessed the RT-PCR reads via MiXCR and lists one record per CDR3 protein. The data show about 540,000 distinct CDR3 sequences, under 30% seen once. These same records also appear under a second study, on T cells expressing NK-cell markers. That source adds: What made the TCR beta cDNA was 5'RACE template switching with UMIs.

The sequencing here drew on CD4+ T cells sorted from PBMCs, taken about 11 days after vaccination. These receptors were taken from a man aged 45 to 65 who received an inactivated influenza vaccine.

The chain links TRBV7-2 to TRBJ2-2; D gene ambiguous. CDR1 and CDR2 (germline): SGHTA, FQGNSA. Between the trimmed V and J ends, which lost 4 bases and 4 bases, there was a span of 7 bases. This CDR3 contains 13 residues. The CDR3 sequence: CASSSPPTGELFF. The CDR3 coding sequence is TGTGCCAGCAGCTCTCCCCCCACCGGGGAGCTGTTTTTT.

The chain recombines TRBV6-5 with TRBJ1-2; 8 nucleotides align to TRBD1. The CDR3 has 15 amino acids. Germline V gene sequence: CDR1 MNHEY, CDR2 SVGAGI. V was clipped by 5 bases and J by 2 bases; unmatched bases: 7. CDR3 protein: CASSPSTGANYGYTF. In DNA form, the CDR3 reads TGTGCCAGCAGTCCCTCGACAGGGGCAAACTATGGCTACACCTTC.

This sequence joins TRBV7-2 and TRBJ1-1; tentatively, D is TRBD1 (5 bases). The CDR3 is made up of 17 amino acids. Germline CDR1 reads SGHTA; CDR2 reads FQGNSA. The germline V and J ends were trimmed by 3 bases and 1 base, with 18 bases remaining between them. CDR3 nucleotides: TGTGCCAGCAGCTTCTACTTAGGGGCAGGGCGGAACACTGAAGCTTTCTTT. Encoded protein: CASSFYLGAGRNTEAFF. The whole variable domain, remainder taken from reference TRBV7-2 and TRBJ1-1, is GAGVSQSPSNKVTEKGKDVELRCDPISGHTALYWYRQSLGQGLEFLIYFQGNSAPDKSGLPSDRFSAERTGGSVSTLTIQRTQQEDSAVYLCASSFYLGAGRNTEAFFGQGTRLTVV.

V gene TRBV11-1 combines with J gene TRBJ2-7; D is unresolved. This CDR3 spans 14 amino acids. V was pared by 5 bases and J by 2 bases, with 13 bases between. The V gene's germline CDR1 is SGHAT and CDR2 FQDESV (reference sequence). CDR3 region: CASSRRRAPYEQYF. For the CDR3, the DNA is TGTGCCAGCAGCCGTCGCCGGGCCCCCTACGAGCAGTACTTC.

This clonotype was recorded only once. J is TRBJ2-5 and V is TRBV6-5; a possible D gene is TRBD2 (5 bases). Germline CDR1 and CDR2: MNHEY and SVGAGI. This CDR3 spans 14 amino acids. Trimming left V 0 bases short and J 5 bases short, with 10 bases between. This CDR3 is CASSYSGLLETQYF. Written as DNA, the CDR3 is TGTGCCAGCAGTTACTCTGGACTTCTTGAGACCCAGTACTTC.

This clonotype was detected only a few times. This chain connects TRBV28 to TRBJ2-1; D may correspond to TRBD1 or TRBD2 (7 bases each). CDR3 length equals 15 residues. V lost 2 bases, J lost 9 bases, and 17 bases lay in between. The germline V gene has CDR1 MDHEN and CDR2 SYDVKM. Written as DNA, the CDR3 is TGTGCCAGCAGTTTACAGGGGGGGCGGTCCTTTGAGCAGTTCTTC. Translating gives CASSLQGGRSFEQFF.

V gene TRBV12-3 or TRBV12-4 combines with J gene TRBJ2-3; perhaps TRBD2 as D (6 bases). The ends were cut back, 8 bases at V and 1 base at J, with 19 bases in the middle. The CDR3 runs 16 residues. The CDR3 coding sequence is TGTGCCAGCGATGGGAGGAGGATACGGGGCACAGATACGCAGTATTTT. Protein product: CASDGRRIRGTDTQYF.

In its sample, this clonotype was seen many times. V gene TRBV5-1 combines with J gene TRBJ2-6, with unresolved D. The germline gives CDR1 SGHRS, CDR2 YFSETQ. CDR3 length: 16 amino acids. Trimming left V 2 bases short and J 0 bases short, with 9 bases between. CDR3 amino acids: CASSLGLSSGANVLTF. The CDR3 DNA reads as TGCGCCAGCAGCTTAGGGTTGAGCTCTGGGGCCAACGTCCTGACTTTC. The whole variable domain, filled in from reference TRBV5-1 and TRBJ2-6, reads KAGVTQTPRYLIKTRGQQVTLSCSPISGHRSVSWYQQTPGQGLQFLFEYFSETQRNKGNFPGRFSGRQFSNSRSEMNVSTLELGDSALYLCASSLGLSSGANVLTFGAGSRLTVL.

This clonotype was seen more than once but under ten times. The J gene is TRBJ1-2, the V gene TRBV5-1; the match to TRBD1 covers 7 bases. The V gene end was trimmed by 3 bases and the J gene end by 7 bases; junction bases not matched to a gene: 0. The CDR3 is 11 residues long. Germline-derived CDR1 and CDR2 are SGHRS and YFSETQ. CDR3 bases: TGCGCCAGCAGCTGGGACAGTGGCTACACCTTC. It encodes CASSWDSGYTF.

The chain combines TRBV28 with TRBJ1-3; D is ambiguous. The CDR3 has 15 amino acids. V shed 5 bases and J shed 0 bases, with 11 bases lying between them. The V gene's germline CDR1 is MDHEN and CDR2 SYDVKM. CDR3 coding DNA: TGTGCCAGCAGTGCCGAGAGGGCCTCTGGAAACACCATATATTTT. Protein: CASSAERASGNTIYF. Looking up the rest from reference TRBV28 and TRBJ1-3 gives the full variable domain: DVKVTQSSRYLVKRTGEKVFLECVQDMDHENMFWYRQDPGLGLRLIYFSYDVKMKEKGDIPEGYSVSREKKERFSLILESASTNQTSMYLCASSAERASGNTIYFGEGSWLTVV.

This clonotype was seen ten or more times. This sequence joins TRBV18 and TRBJ2-2, with 7 bases aligning to TRBD2. Germline CDR1 and CDR2: KGHSH and LQKENI. V dropped 6 bases and J dropped 3; count of bases not matched to a gene: 13. The CDR3 is made up of 17 amino acids. This CDR3 is CASSPGTNLQHTGELFF. As DNA, the CDR3 is TGTGCCAGCTCTCCAGGGACTAACCTGCAACACACCGGGGAGCTGTTTTTT.

This chain's CDR3 is CASRYRDINSPLHF. In DNA, the CDR3 is TGTGCCAGCAGATACCGGGACATTAATTCACCCCTCCACTTT. The genes are TRBV2 and TRBJ1-6; tentative D call: TRBD1 (6 bases). V was pared by 6 bases and J by 6 bases, with 12 bases between. Germline V gene sequence: CDR1 SNHLY, CDR2 FYNNEI. The CDR3 contains 14 residues.

This clonotype showed up just a few times. The rearrangement joins TRBV5-5 to TRBJ2-7; D might be TRBD2 (5 bases). The germline CDR1 and CDR2 sequences are SGHKS and YYEKEE (reference sequence). Between the trimmed V and J ends, which lost 0 bases and 4 bases, there was a span of 14 bases. There are 15 residues in the CDR3. The CDR3 loop is CASSLGTGKQYEQYF. CDR3 coding DNA: TGTGCCAGCAGCTTGGGTACGGGGAAGCAATACGAGCAGTACTTC.

This clonotype was counted a few times. This chain uses TRBV20-1 with TRBJ1-1; D uncertain. Per germline, CDR1 DFQATT and CDR2 SNEGSKA (reference sequence). This CDR3 is built from 15 residues. With 0 bases removed from V and 3 bases from J, the gap between germline ends came to 14 bases. CDR3 coding DNA: TGCAGTGCTAGAGATCTCGGCAGGTTGTACACTGAAGCTTTCTTT. It is translated as CSARDLGRLYTEAFF.